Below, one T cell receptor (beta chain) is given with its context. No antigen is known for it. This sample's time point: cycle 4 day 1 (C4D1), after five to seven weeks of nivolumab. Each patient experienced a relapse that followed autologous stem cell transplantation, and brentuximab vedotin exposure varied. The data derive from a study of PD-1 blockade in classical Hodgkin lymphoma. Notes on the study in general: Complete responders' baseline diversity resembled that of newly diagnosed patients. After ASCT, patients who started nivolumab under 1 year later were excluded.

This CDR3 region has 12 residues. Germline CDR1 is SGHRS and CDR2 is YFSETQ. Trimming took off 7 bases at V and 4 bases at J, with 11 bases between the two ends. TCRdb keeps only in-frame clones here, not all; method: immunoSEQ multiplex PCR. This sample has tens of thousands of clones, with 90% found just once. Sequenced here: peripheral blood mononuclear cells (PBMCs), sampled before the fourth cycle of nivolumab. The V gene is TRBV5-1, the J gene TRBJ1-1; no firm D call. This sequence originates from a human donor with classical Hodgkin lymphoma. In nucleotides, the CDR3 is TGCGCCAGCGGGGTCGTGGGCACTGAAGCTTTCTTT. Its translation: CASGVVGTEAFF.